This TCR beta chain emerged from a study of CD8 T cells in ankylosing spondylitis. Whole-study findings and limits: One TCR beta motif, made up of under ten highly homologous variants, appeared characteristic of ankylosing spondylitis blood.

This CDR3 has 15 residues. In germline, CDR1 is SGHRS, CDR2 YFSETQ. V lost 4 bases to trimming and J lost 2 bases, with 16 bases between them. TCRdb analysed the 5' RACE reads with MiXCR anew, one entry per CDR3 protein. Of more than 400,000 distinct CDR3 sequences listed, about 5.7% are singletons. On this clonotype: The antigen remains unidentified.

Sequencing was done on a sample of blood, either unsorted or a sorted T cell fraction (not recorded which). The TCR was taken from a male donor with ankylosing spondylitis. The rearrangement uses TRBV5-1 and TRBJ2-7; D perhaps matches TRBD2 (5 bases). The CDR3 spells CASSPREADTYEQYF. The DNA of the CDR3 is TGCGCCAGCAGCCCCCGGGAAGCGGATACCTACGAGCAGTACTTC.